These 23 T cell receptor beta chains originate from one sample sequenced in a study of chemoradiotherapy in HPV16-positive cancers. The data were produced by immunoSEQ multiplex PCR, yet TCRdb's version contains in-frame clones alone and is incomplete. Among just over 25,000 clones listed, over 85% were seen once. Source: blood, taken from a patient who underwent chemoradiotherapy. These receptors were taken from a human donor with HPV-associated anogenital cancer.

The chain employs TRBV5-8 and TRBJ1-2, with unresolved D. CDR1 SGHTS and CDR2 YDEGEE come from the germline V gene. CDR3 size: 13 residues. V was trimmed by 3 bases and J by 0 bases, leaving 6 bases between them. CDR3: CASSSTANYGYTF. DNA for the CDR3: TGTGCCAGCAGCTCTACAGCTAACTATGGCTACACCTTC.

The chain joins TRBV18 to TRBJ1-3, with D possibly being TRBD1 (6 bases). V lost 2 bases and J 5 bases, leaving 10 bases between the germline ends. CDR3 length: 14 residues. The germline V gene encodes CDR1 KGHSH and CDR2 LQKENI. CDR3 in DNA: TGTGCCAGCTCACCAGGGACACTTCGAAACACCATATATTTT. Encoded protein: CASSPGTLRNTIYF.

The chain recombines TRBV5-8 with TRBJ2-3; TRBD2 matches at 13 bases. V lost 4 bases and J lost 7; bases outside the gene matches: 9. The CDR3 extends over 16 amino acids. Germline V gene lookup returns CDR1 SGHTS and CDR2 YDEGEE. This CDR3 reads CASSGWTSGSGNTQYF. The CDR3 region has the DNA TGTGCCAGCAGCGGCTGGACTAGCGGGAGTGGAAATACGCAGTATTTT.

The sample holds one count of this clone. The CDR3 DNA reads TGTGCCAGCATCGAGGGAGTAGGGTTAAGGAACAATGAGCAGTTCTTC. This sequence encodes CASIEGVGLRNNEQFF. The chain carries TRBV2 and TRBJ2-1; possible D gene TRBD2, 5 bases. V was pared by 7 bases and J by 5 bases, with 21 bases between. Germline CDR1 is SNHLY and CDR2 is FYNNEI. CDR3 length: 16 amino acids.

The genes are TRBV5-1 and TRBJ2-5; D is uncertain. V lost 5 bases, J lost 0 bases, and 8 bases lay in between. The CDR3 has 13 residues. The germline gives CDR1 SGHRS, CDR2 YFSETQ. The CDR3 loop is CASRPADQETQYF. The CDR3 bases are TGCGCCAGCAGGCCGGCGGACCAAGAGACCCAGTACTTC.

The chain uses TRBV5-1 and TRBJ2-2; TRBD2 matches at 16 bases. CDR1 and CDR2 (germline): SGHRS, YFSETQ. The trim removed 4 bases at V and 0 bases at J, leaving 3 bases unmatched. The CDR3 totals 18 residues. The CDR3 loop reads CASSAGLAGGPNTGELFF. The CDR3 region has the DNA TGCGCCAGCAGCGCGGGACTAGCGGGAGGGCCGAACACCGGGGAGCTGTTTTTT.

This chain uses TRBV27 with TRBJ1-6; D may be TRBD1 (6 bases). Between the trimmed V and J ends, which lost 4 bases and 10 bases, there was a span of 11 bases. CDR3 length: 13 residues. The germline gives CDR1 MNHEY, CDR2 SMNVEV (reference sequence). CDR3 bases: TGTGCCAGCAGTTCTGGGGGCGGATCACCCCTCCACTTT. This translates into CASSSGGGSPLHF.

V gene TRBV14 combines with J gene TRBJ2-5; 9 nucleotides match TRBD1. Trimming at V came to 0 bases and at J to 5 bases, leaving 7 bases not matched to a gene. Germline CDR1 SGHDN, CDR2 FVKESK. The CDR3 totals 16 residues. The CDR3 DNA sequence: TGTGCCAGCAGCCAAGATCACGACAGGGGGTGGGAGACCCAGTACTTC. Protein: CASSQDHDRGWETQYF.

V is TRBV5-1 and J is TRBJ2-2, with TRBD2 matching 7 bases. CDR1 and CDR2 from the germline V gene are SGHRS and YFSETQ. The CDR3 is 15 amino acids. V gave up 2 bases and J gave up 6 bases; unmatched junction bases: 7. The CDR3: CASSLLAGEAGELFF. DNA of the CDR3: TGCGCCAGCAGCTTATTGGCGGGGGAGGCCGGGGAGCTGTTTTTT.

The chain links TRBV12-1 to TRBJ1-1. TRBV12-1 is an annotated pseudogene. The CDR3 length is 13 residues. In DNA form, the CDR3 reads TGTGCCAGCAGCTTTCGTCCGGGCACTGAAGCTTTCTTT. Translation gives CASSFRPGTEAFF.

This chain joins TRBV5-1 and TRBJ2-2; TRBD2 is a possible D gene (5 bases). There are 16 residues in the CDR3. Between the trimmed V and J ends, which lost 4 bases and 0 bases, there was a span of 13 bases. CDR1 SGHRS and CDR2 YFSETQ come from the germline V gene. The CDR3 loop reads CASSRAGDPNTGELFF. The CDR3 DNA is TGCGCCAGCAGCAGGGCCGGGGATCCGAACACCGGGGAGCTGTTTTTT.

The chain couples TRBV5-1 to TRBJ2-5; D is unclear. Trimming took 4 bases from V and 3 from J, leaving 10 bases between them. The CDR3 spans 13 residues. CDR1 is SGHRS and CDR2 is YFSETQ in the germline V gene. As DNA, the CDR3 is TGCGCCAGCAGCCTAGGGCGAGAAGAGACCCAGTACTTC. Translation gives CASSLGREETQYF.

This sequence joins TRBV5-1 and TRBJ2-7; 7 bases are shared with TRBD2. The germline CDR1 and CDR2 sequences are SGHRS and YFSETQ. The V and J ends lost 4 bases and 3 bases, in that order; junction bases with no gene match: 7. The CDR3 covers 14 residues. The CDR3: CASSRRGVLYEQYF. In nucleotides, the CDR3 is TGCGCCAGCAGCCGTCGGGGGGTCCTCTACGAGCAGTACTTC.

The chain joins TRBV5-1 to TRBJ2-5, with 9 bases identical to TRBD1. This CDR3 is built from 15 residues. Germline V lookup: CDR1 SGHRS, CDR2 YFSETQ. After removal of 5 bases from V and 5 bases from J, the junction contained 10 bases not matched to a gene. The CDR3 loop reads CASRSGTGLSETQYF. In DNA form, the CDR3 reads TGCGCCAGCAGATCCGGGACAGGGCTCTCTGAGACCCAGTACTTC.

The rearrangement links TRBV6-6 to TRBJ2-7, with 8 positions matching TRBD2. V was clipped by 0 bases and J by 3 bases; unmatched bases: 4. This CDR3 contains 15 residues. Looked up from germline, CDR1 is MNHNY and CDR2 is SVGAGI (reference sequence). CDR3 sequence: CASSYSRGAGYEQYF. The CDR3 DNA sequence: TGTGCCAGCAGTTACTCGCGGGGGGCGGGCTACGAGCAGTACTTC.

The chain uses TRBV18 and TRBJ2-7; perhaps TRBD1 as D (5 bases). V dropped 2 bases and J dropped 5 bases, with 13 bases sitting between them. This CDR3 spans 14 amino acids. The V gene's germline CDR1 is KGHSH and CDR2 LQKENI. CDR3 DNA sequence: TGTGCCAGCTCACCATCCTCGTTCAGGGACGAGCAGTACTTC. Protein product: CASSPSSFRDEQYF.

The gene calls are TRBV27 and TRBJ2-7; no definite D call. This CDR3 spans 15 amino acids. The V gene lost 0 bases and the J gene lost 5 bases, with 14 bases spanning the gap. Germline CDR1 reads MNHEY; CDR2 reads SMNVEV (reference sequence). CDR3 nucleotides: TGTGCCAGCAGTTTATCGTCAGCAGGATATAACGAGCAGTACTTC. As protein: CASSLSSAGYNEQYF.

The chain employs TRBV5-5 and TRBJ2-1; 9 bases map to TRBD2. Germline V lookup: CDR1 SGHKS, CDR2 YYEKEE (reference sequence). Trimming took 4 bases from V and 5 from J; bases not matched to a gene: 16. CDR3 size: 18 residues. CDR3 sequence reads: CASSIGPSAGGPDNEQFF. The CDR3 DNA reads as TGTGCCAGCAGCATAGGGCCGTCGGCGGGAGGGCCGGACAATGAGCAGTTCTTC. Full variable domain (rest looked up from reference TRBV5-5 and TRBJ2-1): DAGVTQSPTHLIKTRGQQVTLRCSPISGHKSVSWYQQVLGQGPQFIFQYYEKEERGRGNFPDRFSARQFPNYSSELNVNALLLGDSALYLCASSIGPSAGGPDNEQFFGPGTRLTVL.

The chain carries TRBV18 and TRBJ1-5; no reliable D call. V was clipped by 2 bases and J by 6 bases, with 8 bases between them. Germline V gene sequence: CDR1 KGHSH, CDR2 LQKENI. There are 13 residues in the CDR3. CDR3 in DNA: TGTGCCAGCTCACCAATCTCGGGTCAGCCCCAGCATTTT. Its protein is CASSPISGQPQHF.

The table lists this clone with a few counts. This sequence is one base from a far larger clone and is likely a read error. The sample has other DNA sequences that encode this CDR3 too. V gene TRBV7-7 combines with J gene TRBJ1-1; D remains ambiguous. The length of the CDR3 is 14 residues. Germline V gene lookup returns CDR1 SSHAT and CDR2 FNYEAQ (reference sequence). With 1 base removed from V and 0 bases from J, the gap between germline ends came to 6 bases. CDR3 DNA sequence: TGTGCCAGCAGCTTAGAGGCTGTGAACACTGAAGCTTTCTTT. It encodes CASSLEAVNTEAFF.

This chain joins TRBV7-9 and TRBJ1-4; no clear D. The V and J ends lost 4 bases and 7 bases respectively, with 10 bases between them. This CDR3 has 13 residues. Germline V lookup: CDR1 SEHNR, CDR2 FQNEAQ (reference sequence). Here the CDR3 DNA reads TGTGCCAGCAGCTCGGCGAAGGGTGAAAAACTGTTTTTT. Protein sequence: CASSSAKGEKLFF.

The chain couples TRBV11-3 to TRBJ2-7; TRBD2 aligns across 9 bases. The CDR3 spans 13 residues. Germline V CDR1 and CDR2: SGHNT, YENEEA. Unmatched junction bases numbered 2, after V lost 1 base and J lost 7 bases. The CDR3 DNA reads TGTGCCAGCAGCTTAGCACTAGCGGGTGAGCAGTACTTC. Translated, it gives CASSLALAGEQYF. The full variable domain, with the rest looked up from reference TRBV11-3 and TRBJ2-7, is EAGVVQSPRYKIIEKKQPVAFWCNPISGHNTLYWYLQNLGQGPELLIRYENEEAVDDSQLPKDRFSAERLKGVDSTLKIQPAELGDSAVYLCASSLALAGEQYFGPGTRLTVT.

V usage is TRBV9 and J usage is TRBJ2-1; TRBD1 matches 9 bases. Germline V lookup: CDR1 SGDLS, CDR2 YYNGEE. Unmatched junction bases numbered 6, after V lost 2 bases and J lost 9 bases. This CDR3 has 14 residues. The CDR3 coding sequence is TGTGCCAGCAGCGTCACAGGGGGCATTGGTGAGCAGTTCTTC. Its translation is CASSVTGGIGEQFF.